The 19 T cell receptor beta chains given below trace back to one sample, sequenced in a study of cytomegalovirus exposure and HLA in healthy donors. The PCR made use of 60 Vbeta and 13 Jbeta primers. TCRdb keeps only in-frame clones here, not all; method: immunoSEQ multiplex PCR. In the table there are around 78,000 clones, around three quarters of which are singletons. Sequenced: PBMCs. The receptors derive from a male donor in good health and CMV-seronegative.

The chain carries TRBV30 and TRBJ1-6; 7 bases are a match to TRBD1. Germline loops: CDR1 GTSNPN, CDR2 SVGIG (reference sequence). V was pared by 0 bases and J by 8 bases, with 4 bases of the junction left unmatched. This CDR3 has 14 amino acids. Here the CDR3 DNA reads TGTGCCTGGAGTGTACGGCAGGGGGATTCACCCCTCCACTTT. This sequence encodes CAWSVRQGDSPLHF.

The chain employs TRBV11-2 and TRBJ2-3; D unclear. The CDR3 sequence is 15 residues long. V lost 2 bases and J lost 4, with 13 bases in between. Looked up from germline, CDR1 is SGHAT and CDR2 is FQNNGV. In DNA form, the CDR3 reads TGTGCCAGCAGCTTACTGTTACAACCCCCAGATACGCAGTATTTT. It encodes CASSLLLQPPDTQYF.

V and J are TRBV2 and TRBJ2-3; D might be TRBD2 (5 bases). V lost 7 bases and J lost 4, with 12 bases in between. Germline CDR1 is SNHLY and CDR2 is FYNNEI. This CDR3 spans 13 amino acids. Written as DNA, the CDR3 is TGTGCCAGCACTAAATTGAGGGCAGATACGCAGTATTTT. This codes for CASTKLRADTQYF.

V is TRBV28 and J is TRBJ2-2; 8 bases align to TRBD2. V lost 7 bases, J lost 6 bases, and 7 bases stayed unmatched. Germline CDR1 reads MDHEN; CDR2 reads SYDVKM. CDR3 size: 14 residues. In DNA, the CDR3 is TGTGCCAGCAAAGGGACTAGTTTGGCCGGGGAGCTGTTTTTT. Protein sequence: CASKGTSLAGELFF.

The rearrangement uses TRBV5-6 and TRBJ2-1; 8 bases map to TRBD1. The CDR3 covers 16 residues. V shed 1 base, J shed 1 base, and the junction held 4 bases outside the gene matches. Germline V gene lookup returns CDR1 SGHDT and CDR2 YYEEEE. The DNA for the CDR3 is TGTGCCAGCAGCTTGAGTAACAGGGGGTCCTACAATGAGCAGTTCTTC. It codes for CASSLSNRGSYNEQFF.

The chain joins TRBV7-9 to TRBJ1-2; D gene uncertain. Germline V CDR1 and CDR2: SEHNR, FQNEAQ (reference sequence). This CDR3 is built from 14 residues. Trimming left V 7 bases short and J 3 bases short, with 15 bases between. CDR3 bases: TGTGCCAGCACCCCAAGCCGTCGGGACTATGGCTACACCTTC. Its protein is CASTPSRRDYGYTF. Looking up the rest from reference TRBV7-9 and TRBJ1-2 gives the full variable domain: DTGVSQNPRHKITKRGQNVTFRCDPISEHNRLYWYRQTLGQGPEFLTYFQNEAQLEKSRLLSDRFSAERPKGSFSTLEIQRTEQGDSAMYLCASTPSRRDYGYTFGSGTRLTVV.

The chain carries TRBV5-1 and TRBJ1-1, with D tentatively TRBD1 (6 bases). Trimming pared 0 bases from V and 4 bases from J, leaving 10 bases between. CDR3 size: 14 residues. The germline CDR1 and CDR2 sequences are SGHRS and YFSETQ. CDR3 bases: TGCGCCAGCAGCTTGGCAAGGGGGAGCACTGAAGCTTTCTTT. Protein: CASSLARGSTEAFF. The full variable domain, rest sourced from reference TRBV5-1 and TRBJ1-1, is KAGVTQTPRYLIKTRGQQVTLSCSPISGHRSVSWYQQTPGQGLQFLFEYFSETQRNKGNFPGRFSGRQFSNSRSEMNVSTLELGDSALYLCASSLARGSTEAFFGQGTRLTVV.

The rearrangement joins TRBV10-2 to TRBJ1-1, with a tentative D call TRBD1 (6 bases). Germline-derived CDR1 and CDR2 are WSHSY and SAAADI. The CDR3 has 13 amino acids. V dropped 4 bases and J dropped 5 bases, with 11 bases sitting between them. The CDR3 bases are TGCGCCAGCAGTGCAGGGGAGGGAACTGAAGCTTTCTTT. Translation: CASSAGEGTEAFF.

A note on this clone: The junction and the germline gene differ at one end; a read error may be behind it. CDR3 residues: CASSPSQELYNQPQNF. The CDR3 DNA sequence: TGTGCCAGCAGCCCCTCACAGGAATTATACAATCAGCCCCAGAATTTT. The chain is built from TRBV5-6 and TRBJ1-5; the D gene is possibly TRBD1 (5 bases). The CDR3 loop spans 16 amino acids. Germline V gene lookup returns CDR1 SGHDT and CDR2 YYEEEE. Together with reference TRBV5-6 and TRBJ1-5, the CDR3 gives the full variable domain: DAGVTQSPTHLIKTRGQQVTLRCSPKSGHDTVSWYQQALGQGPQFIFQYYEEEERQRGNFPDRFSGHQFPNYSSELNVNALLLGDSALYLCASSPSQELYNQPQNFGDGTRLSIL.

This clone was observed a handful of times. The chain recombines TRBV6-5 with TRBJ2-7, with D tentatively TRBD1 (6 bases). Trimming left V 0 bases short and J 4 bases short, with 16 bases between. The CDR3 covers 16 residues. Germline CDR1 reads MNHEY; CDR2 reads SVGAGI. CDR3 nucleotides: TGTGCCAGCAGTTACTCGATACAGGGTTTGCCGTACGAGCAGTACTTC. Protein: CASSYSIQGLPYEQYF.

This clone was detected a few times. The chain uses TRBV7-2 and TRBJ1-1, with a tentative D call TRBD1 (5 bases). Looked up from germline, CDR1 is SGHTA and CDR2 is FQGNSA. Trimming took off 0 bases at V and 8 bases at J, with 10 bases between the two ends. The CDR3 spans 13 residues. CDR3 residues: CASSLAGHLEAFF. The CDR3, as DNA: TGTGCCAGCAGCTTAGCAGGACACTTAGAAGCTTTCTTT. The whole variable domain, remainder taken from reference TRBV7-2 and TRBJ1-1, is GAGVSQSPSNKVTEKGKDVELRCDPISGHTALYWYRQSLGQGLEFLIYFQGNSAPDKSGLPSDRFSAERTGGSVSTLTIQRTQQEDSAVYLCASSLAGHLEAFFGQGTRLTVV.

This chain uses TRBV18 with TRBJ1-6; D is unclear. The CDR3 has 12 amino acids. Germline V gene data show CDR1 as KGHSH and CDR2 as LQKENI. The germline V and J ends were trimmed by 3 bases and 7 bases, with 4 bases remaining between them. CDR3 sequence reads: CASSPRNSPLHF. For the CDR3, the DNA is TGTGCCAGCTCACCGAGAAATTCACCCCTCCACTTT.

The CDR3, as DNA: TGTGCCAGCATAGGCGGGAGGGCCGGAGAGACCCAGTACTTC. It is translated as CASIGGRAGETQYF. The chain links TRBV7-9 to TRBJ2-5; TRBD2 aligns across 9 bases. The CDR3 has 14 residues. The junction had 7 bases not matched to a gene; V was cut back by 7 bases and J by 4 bases. Per germline, CDR1 SEHNR and CDR2 FQNEAQ (reference sequence).

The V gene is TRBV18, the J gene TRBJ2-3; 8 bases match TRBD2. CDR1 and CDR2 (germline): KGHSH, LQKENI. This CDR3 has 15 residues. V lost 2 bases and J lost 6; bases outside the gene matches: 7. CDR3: CASSPMEVAGDTQYF. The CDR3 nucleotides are TGTGCCAGCTCACCAATGGAGGTAGCGGGGGATACGCAGTATTTT.

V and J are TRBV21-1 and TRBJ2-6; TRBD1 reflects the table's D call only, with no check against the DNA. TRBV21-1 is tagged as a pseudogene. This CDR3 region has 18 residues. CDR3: CATRRQGRTGSGANVLTF. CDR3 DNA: TGTGCCACCAGGCGACAGGGTCGGACGGGCTCTGGGGCCAACGTCCTGACTTTC.

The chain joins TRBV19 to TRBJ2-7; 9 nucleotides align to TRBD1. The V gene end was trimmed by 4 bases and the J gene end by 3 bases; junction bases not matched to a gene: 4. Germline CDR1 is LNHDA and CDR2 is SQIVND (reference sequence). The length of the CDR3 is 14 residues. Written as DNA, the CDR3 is TGTGCCAGTAGTAGTTCGGGACAGGGCTACGAGCAGTACTTC. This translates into CASSSSGQGYEQYF.

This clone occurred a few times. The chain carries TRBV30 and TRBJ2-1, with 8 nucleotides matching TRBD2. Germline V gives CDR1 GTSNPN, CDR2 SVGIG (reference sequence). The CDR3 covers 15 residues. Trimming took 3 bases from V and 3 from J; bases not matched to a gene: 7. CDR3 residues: CAWRRDSGNYNEQFF. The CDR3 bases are TGTGCCTGGAGGAGGGATAGCGGGAACTACAATGAGCAGTTCTTC.

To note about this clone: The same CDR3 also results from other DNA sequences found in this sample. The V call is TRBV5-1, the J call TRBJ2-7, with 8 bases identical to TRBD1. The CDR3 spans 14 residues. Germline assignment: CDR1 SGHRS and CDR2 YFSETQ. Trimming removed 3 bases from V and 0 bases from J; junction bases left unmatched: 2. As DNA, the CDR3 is TGCGCCAGCAGCTCCGGGACAGGCTCCTACGAGCAGTACTTC. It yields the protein CASSSGTGSYEQYF.

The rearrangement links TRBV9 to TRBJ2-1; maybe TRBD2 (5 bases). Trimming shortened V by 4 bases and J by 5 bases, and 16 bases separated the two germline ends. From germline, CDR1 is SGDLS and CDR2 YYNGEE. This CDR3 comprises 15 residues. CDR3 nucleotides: TGTGCCAGCAGCCCCTTGGATCTAGCCGACAATGAGCAGTTCTTC. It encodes CASSPLDLADNEQFF.